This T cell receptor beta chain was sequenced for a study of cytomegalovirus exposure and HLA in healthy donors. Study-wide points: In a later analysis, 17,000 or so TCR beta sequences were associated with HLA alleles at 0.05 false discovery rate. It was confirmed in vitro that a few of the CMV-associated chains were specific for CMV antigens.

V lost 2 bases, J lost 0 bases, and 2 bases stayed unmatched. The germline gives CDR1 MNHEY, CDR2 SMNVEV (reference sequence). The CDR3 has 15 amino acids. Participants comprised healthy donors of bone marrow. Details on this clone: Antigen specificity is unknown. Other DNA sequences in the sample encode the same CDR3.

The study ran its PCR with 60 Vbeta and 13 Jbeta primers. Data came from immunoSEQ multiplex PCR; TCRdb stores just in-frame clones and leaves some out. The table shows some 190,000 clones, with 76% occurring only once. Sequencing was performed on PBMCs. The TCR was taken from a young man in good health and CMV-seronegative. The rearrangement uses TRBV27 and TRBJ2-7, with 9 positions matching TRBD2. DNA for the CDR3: TGTGCCAGCAGTTTACTAGCGGGAAGCTCCTACGAGCAGTACTTC. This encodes CASSLLAGSSYEQYF.